The source of this TCR beta chain is a study of human T cells and chemical hapten exposure. Across the whole study: The sensitizing agent was 2% DPC, placed on about 2 cm by about 2 cm of upper inner arm skin.

TCRdb reprocessed the RACE reads via MiXCR and lists one record per CDR3 protein. The sample has some 350,000 distinct CDR3 sequences; more than 5% are singletons. Time point defined: patch test 2, 6 weeks after DPC sensitization. Sample treatment: therapeutic diphenylcyclopropenone sensitization with weekly scalp DPC. CDR1 is SGHRS, CDR2 YFSETQ, per germline. The CDR3 loop spans 14 amino acids. Trimming removed 0 bases at V and 4 bases at J, with 11 bases between. The chain couples TRBV5-1 to TRBJ2-7; D possibly corresponds to TRBD2 (7 bases). The sample here was whole blood, taken in connection with sensitization to the hapten diphenylcyclopropenone (DPC). The source of this sequence is a woman between 18 and 30 years old with alopecia areata. Some clones in this sample may be carry-over from other donors' samples. The CDR3 spells CASSLDREGYEQYF. The CDR3 DNA is TGCGCCAGCAGCTTGGACAGGGAGGGGTACGAGCAGTACTTC. The variable domain in full, completed from reference TRBV5-1 and TRBJ2-7, reads KAGVTQTPRYLIKTRGQQVTLSCSPISGHRSVSWYQQTPGQGLQFLFEYFSETQRNKGNFPGRFSGRQFSNSRSEMNVSTLELGDSALYLCASSLDREGYEQYFGPGTRLTVT.